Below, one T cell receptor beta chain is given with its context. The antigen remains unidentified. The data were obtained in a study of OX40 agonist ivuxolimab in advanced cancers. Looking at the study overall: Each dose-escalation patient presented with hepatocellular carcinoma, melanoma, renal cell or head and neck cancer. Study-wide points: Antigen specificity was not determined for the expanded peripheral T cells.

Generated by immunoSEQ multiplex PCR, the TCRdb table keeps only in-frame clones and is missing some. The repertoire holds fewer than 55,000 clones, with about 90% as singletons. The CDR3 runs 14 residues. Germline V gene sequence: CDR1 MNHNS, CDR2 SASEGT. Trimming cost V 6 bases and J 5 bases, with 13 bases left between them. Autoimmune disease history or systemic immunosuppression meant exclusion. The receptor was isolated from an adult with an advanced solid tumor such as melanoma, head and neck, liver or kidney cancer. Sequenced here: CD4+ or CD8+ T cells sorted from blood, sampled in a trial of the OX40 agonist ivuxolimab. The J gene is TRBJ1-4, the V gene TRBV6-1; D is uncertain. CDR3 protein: CASSSDRFNEKLFF. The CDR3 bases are TGTGCCAGCAGCAGCGACCGATTCAATGAAAAACTGTTTTTT.